This entry is about one T cell receptor beta chain. The data stem from a study of response to subunit inactivated influenza vaccine. The length of the CDR3 is 16 residues. The J segment lost 10 bases and the V segment lost 4 bases, leaving 15 bases of the junction unmatched. Germline assignment: CDR1 SGHDT and CDR2 YYEEEE. TCRdb fed the RT-PCR reads into MiXCR, producing one record per CDR3 protein. Seen here are 450,000 to 700,000 distinct CDR3 sequences, approximately 15% observed once, and the top ten hold around 10%. This material consisted of PBMCs from blood, taken 12 days after vaccination. The receptor's source is a man aged 50-59 years who received an inactivated influenza vaccine. The chain recombines TRBV5-6 with TRBJ2-1; 9 bases align to TRBD2. As DNA, the CDR3 is TGTGCCAGCAGCCCGACCGGGACTAGCATGAGTCGAGAGCAGTTCTTC. Protein product: CASSPTGTSMSREQFF.